This T cell receptor (beta chain) was recorded in a study of human T cells and chemical hapten exposure. In the study overall: Diphenylcyclopropenone was applied weekly to patients' scalps across the roughly 23-week study.

Germline V gene sequence: CDR1 MNHEY, CDR2 SVGAGI. The length of the CDR3 is 13 residues. Trimming shortened V by 2 bases and J by 8 bases, and 12 bases separated the two germline ends. Specified time point: patch test 3, about 24 weeks after DPC sensitization. Stated treatment: therapeutic diphenylcyclopropenone sensitization with weekly scalp DPC. The authors' total RNA extraction used unfractionated whole blood. Notes on the study in general: Counts of TCRs above 1 in 1000 frequency stayed unchanged with DPC sensitization.

Unique molecular identifiers were attached to individual cDNA molecules during library preparation. One entry per CDR3 protein results from TCRdb running MiXCR on the RACE reads. The sample has roughly 200,000 distinct CDR3 sequences; approximately 26% are singletons. Notes on this clonotype: Antigen: not known.

The source material was whole blood, sampled in connection with sensitization to the hapten diphenylcyclopropenone (DPC). The rearrangement uses TRBV6-5 and TRBJ1-2; a possible D gene is TRBD1 (6 bases). This TCR was recovered from a woman in her thirties or forties with alopecia areata. Some clones in this sample may be carry-over from other donors' samples. The CDR3, as DNA: TGTGCCAGCAGTTACAAGGGTACAGGGGGCTACACCTTC. Residues: CASSYKGTGGYTF.